The 27 T cell receptor beta chains below all came from one sample that was sequenced in a study of graft-versus-host responses after intestinal transplantation. These receptors' targets are unknown. The repertoire was sequenced with immunoSEQ multiplex PCR; TCRdb's copy has only in-frame clones and lacks some. Among 70,000 to 95,000 clones listed, 85% to 95% were seen once. The sequencing used unstimulated CD8+ T cells sorted from spleen or lymph node cells, collected before transplant. The origin of the receptors is a human donor who was the organ donor for an intestinal transplant.

The chain joins TRBV4-1 to TRBJ2-7; TRBD1 agrees at 7 bases. The J segment lost 1 base and the V segment lost 1 base, leaving 4 bases of the junction unmatched. The germline V gene has CDR1 MGHRA and CDR2 YSYEKL. There are 15 residues in the CDR3. The CDR3 protein is CASSQAGTVSYEQYF. The CDR3 DNA reads TGCGCCAGCAGCCAAGCTGGGACAGTATCCTACGAGCAGTACTTC.

CDR3 sequence reads: CASSWQGMGGELFF. In nucleotides, the CDR3 is TGTGCCAGCAGCTGGCAGGGGATGGGCGGGGAGCTGTTTTTT. The V call is TRBV7-9, the J call TRBJ2-2; possible D gene TRBD1, 6 bases. Germline CDR1 SEHNR, CDR2 FQNEAQ (reference sequence). The V and J ends lost 4 bases and 7 bases respectively, with 13 bases between them. CDR3 length equals 14 residues.

This clone is a singleton in its sample. The rearrangement joins TRBV19 to TRBJ2-1; 9 bases match TRBD2. CDR1 LNHDA and CDR2 SQIVND come from the germline V gene (reference sequence). CDR3 size: 15 residues. After removal of 5 bases from V and 7 bases from J, the junction contained 9 bases not matched to a gene. In nucleotides, the CDR3 is TGTGCCAGTAGTCTTGGGGGCGGGGGGGCAAATGAGCAGTTCTTC. It translates to CASSLGGGGANEQFF.

This clone has only a few counts. The V and J genes are TRBV6-4 and TRBJ1-6; 7 positions match TRBD1. The length of the CDR3 is 14 residues. V shed 3 bases, J shed 9 bases, and the junction held 5 bases outside the gene matches. Per germline, CDR1 MRHNA and CDR2 SNTAGT. The CDR3 nucleotides are TGTGCCAGCAGTGAAGGGGCAGGGGGTTCACCCCTCCACTTT. Translated, it gives CASSEGAGGSPLHF.

The chain employs TRBV5-4 and TRBJ2-3; 7 bases are a match to TRBD2. This CDR3 region has 17 residues. The V segment lost 4 bases and the J segment 7 bases; nucleotides outside the gene matches: 18. Germline CDR1 SGHNT, CDR2 YYREEE (reference sequence). The CDR3 nucleotides are TGTGCCAGCAGCCTGCCCGACCGCCCGGGGGGATGGTATACGCAGTATTTT. It yields the protein CASSLPDRPGGWYTQYF.

The chain carries TRBV9 and TRBJ2-2; tentative D call: TRBD1 (5 bases). This CDR3 has 13 amino acids. Germline lookup yields CDR1 SGDLS and CDR2 YYNGEE. V was clipped by 0 bases and J by 5 bases, with 5 bases between them. CDR3 nucleotide sequence: TGTGCCAGCAGCGTAGAGGGGACCGGGGAGCTGTTTTTT. Its translation is CASSVEGTGELFF. Full variable domain (remainder filled in from reference TRBV9 and TRBJ2-2): DSGVTQTPKHLITATGQRVTLRCSPRSGDLSVYWYQQSLDQGLQFLIQYYNGEERAKGNILERFSAQQFPDLHSELNLSSLELGDSALYFCASSVEGTGELFFGEGSRLTVL.

V and J are TRBV7-9 and TRBJ2-2, with TRBD2 matching 9 bases. The CDR3 sequence is 15 residues long. Trimming removed 2 bases from V and 6 bases from J; junction bases left unmatched: 4. Germline loops: CDR1 SEHNR, CDR2 FQNEAQ (reference sequence). CDR3 protein: CASSLSTSGSGELFF. The CDR3 nucleotides are TGTGCCAGCAGCTTATCAACTAGCGGGTCCGGGGAGCTGTTTTTT.

This clone has a single count. V and J are TRBV5-4 and TRBJ1-2, with D maybe TRBD1 (5 bases). The germline CDR1 and CDR2 sequences are SGHNT and YYREEE (reference sequence). Trimming cost V 4 bases and J 6 bases, with 13 bases left between them. The CDR3 loop spans 13 amino acids. The CDR3 DNA is TGTGCCAGCAGCAGGGCAGGGTCTGATGGCTACACCTTC. Translated, it gives CASSRAGSDGYTF. Looking up the rest from reference TRBV5-4 and TRBJ1-2 gives the full variable domain: ETGVTQSPTHLIKTRGQQVTLRCSSQSGHNTVSWYQQALGQGPQFIFQYYREEENGRGNFPPRFSGLQFPNYSSELNVNALELDDSALYLCASSRAGSDGYTFGSGTRLTVV.

This sequence joins TRBV2 and TRBJ1-2; 7 bases are a match to TRBD1. Germline values: CDR1 SNHLY, CDR2 FYNNEI. The V and J ends lost 6 bases and 2 bases, in that order; junction bases with no gene match: 9. The length of the CDR3 is 15 residues. This chain's CDR3 is CASRFPGGPNYGYTF. CDR3 nucleotides: TGTGCCAGCAGGTTTCCAGGGGGGCCCAACTATGGCTACACCTTC.

The chain recombines TRBV18 with TRBJ2-7, with 8 nucleotides matching TRBD1. V trimming: 6 bases; J trimming: 4 bases; junction bases outside the gene matches: 14. This CDR3 is built from 16 residues. Germline assignment: CDR1 KGHSH and CDR2 LQKENI. The CDR3 region has the DNA TGTGCCAGCTCGCTAAGATTCAGGGGGCTGGAGTACGAGCAGTACTTC. Its protein is CASSLRFRGLEYEQYF.

V gene TRBV9 combines with J gene TRBJ2-5; the match to TRBD2 covers 13 bases. The better agreement between TRBJ2-7 and the DNA end casts doubt on the J call. Germline CDR1 reads SGDLS; CDR2 reads YYNGEE. The CDR3 extends over 15 amino acids. CDR3 DNA sequence: TGTGCCAGCAGCGTGGGGACTAGCGGGACCTCCGAGCAGTACTTC. Its translation is CASSVGTSGTSEQYF.

This chain links TRBV23-1 with TRBJ2-1, with D tentatively TRBD1 (5 bases). TRBV23-1 is annotated as an ORF whose role is uncertain. CDR3 length: 15 amino acids. Trimming took off 7 bases at V and 0 bases at J, with 13 bases between the two ends. DNA of the CDR3: TGCGCCAGCACCTTGGGGCAGCGCTCCTACAATGAGCAGTTCTTC. It yields the protein CASTLGQRSYNEQFF.

V usage is TRBV7-3 and J usage is TRBJ2-1; 8 bases match TRBD2. Trimming cost V 4 bases and J 8 bases; bases outside gene matches: 13. The CDR3 totals 16 residues. The germline V gene encodes CDR1 SGHTA and CDR2 FQGTGA. The CDR3 is CASSYYGGANYDEQFF. CDR3 nucleotide sequence: TGTGCCAGCAGCTACTACGGGGGGGCCAATTACGATGAGCAGTTCTTC.

This clone was seen only once. The chain is built from TRBV9 and TRBJ2-1, with D tentatively TRBD2 (6 bases). Trimming removed 0 bases from V and 0 bases from J, with 19 bases in between. This CDR3 is built from 19 residues. Germline V CDR1 and CDR2: SGDLS, YYNGEE. The CDR3: CASSVASGEGLGSYNEQFF. The CDR3 bases are TGTGCCAGCAGCGTAGCTTCGGGTGAGGGACTTGGCTCCTACAATGAGCAGTTCTTC.

This clone came up a few times. The chain has TRBV27 and TRBJ2-3, with D maybe TRBD1 (5 bases). V was clipped by 3 bases and J by 2 bases, with 9 bases between them. The CDR3 is 14 amino acids. From germline, CDR1 is MNHEY and CDR2 SMNVEV (reference sequence). This CDR3 reads CASSFRQPTDTQYF. The CDR3 nucleotides read TGTGCCAGCAGTTTTCGACAGCCCACAGATACGCAGTATTTT.

The chain combines TRBV25-1 with TRBJ1-1; D not resolved. The CDR3 contains 12 residues. Looked up from germline, CDR1 is MGHDK and CDR2 is SYGVNS. Trimming removed 10 bases from V and 7 bases from J, with 16 bases in between. The CDR3 region has the DNA TGTGCCACCCGGCGAGGGATGGATGAAGCTTTCTTT. Amino acid sequence: CATRRGMDEAFF.

This chain joins TRBV6-6 and TRBJ2-3; 8 bases are shared with TRBD2. CDR1 is MNHNY and CDR2 is SVGAGI in the germline V gene (reference sequence). This CDR3 is built from 16 residues. V trimming: 2 bases; J trimming: 3 bases; junction bases outside the gene matches: 7. CDR3 residues: CASSYSSGAPTDTQYF. CDR3 DNA sequence: TGTGCCAGCAGTTACAGTAGCGGGGCCCCAACAGATACGCAGTATTTT.

As to this clone: Other DNA sequences in this sample translate to the same CDR3. CDR3 loop: CASSIGGGLNEQFF. The DNA of the CDR3 is TGTGCCAGTAGTATTGGGGGGGGATTGAATGAGCAGTTCTTC. The genes are TRBV19 and TRBJ2-1, with TRBD2 identical over 7 bases. Germline V lookup: CDR1 LNHDA, CDR2 SQIVND (reference sequence). Trimming at V came to 3 bases and at J to 7 bases, leaving 6 bases not matched to a gene. There are 14 residues in the CDR3.

The chain has TRBV27 and TRBJ2-3, with 10 positions matching TRBD2. Germline trimming cut 2 bases from V and 2 bases from J; bases unmatched to any gene: 4. Per germline, CDR1 MNHEY and CDR2 SMNVEV (reference sequence). The CDR3 is 16 residues long. As DNA, the CDR3 is TGTGCCAGCAGTTTAACGCTAGCGGGAGTCACAGATACGCAGTATTTT. The encoded protein is CASSLTLAGVTDTQYF.

This sequence joins TRBV27 and TRBJ2-5; 8 bases align to TRBD2. Per germline, CDR1 MNHEY and CDR2 SMNVEV (reference sequence). Germline trimming cut 6 bases from V and 5 bases from J; bases unmatched to any gene: 11. The length of the CDR3 is 15 residues. In DNA, the CDR3 is TGTGCCAGCAGCCCGGGGGGGGTGGGTTCGGAGACCCAGTACTTC. Translating gives CASSPGGVGSETQYF.

A few counts support this clone. The V and J genes are TRBV4-3 and TRBJ2-7; 8 nucleotides agree with TRBD2. CDR1 LGHNA and CDR2 YSLEER come from the germline V gene. The J segment lost 5 bases and the V segment lost 3 bases, leaving 9 bases of the junction unmatched. This CDR3 has 15 amino acids. CDR3 amino acids: CASSHGRGGYNEQYF. As DNA, the CDR3 is TGCGCCAGCAGCCATGGTCGGGGGGGGTATAACGAGCAGTACTTC.

J is TRBJ2-5 and V is TRBV7-9, with D perhaps TRBD2 (8 bases). The DNA matches TRBJ2-7 better at its end, which makes the J call doubtful. Germline CDR1 and CDR2: SEHNR and FQNEAQ (reference sequence). CDR3 length: 16 residues. CDR3 residues: CASSLPGGGERYEQYF. DNA of the CDR3: TGTGCCAGCAGCCTACCGGGAGGGGGCGAGCGCTACGAGCAGTACTTC.

The chain carries TRBV9 and TRBJ1-2; tentatively, D is TRBD1 (6 bases). There are 14 residues in the CDR3. V was clipped by 3 bases and J by 6 bases, with 15 bases between them. The germline gives CDR1 SGDLS, CDR2 YYNGEE. The CDR3 protein is CASSDGQLKDGYTF. DNA for the CDR3: TGTGCCAGCAGCGACGGACAGTTGAAAGATGGCTACACCTTC.

This clone was recorded only once. The rearrangement links TRBV7-9 to TRBJ1-1, with D uncertain. CDR1 and CDR2 (germline): SEHNR, FQNEAQ (reference sequence). This CDR3 contains 15 residues. Trimming shortened V by 3 bases and J by 6 bases, and 17 bases separated the two germline ends. Here the CDR3 DNA reads TGTGCCAGCAGCTTCCGTGAGGGAGGGAAAGCTGAAGCTTTCTTT. Protein: CASSFREGGKAEAFF.

The genes are TRBV27 and TRBJ2-3, with 10 bases lining up with TRBD2. The CDR3 runs to 17 residues. V lost 6 bases, J lost 2 bases, and 11 bases stayed unmatched. CDR1 and CDR2 from the germline V gene are MNHEY and SMNVEV (reference sequence). The CDR3 bases are TGTGCCAGCAGAGGCGGACTAGCGGAGAAATTCACAGATACGCAGTATTTT. Translation: CASRGGLAEKFTDTQYF.

As regards this clone: Other nucleotide sequences from this sample produce the same CDR3. The chain recombines TRBV30 with TRBJ1-2; D is uncertain. V was trimmed by 3 bases and J by 0 bases, leaving 11 bases between them. CDR1 and CDR2 (germline): GTSNPN, SVGIG (reference sequence). The CDR3 length is 14 residues. CDR3 amino acids: CAWRGGRSNYGYTF. The CDR3 DNA reads TGTGCCTGGAGAGGAGGGCGTTCTAACTATGGCTACACCTTC.

Remarks on this clone: Other DNA sequences in this sample translate to the same CDR3. V and J are TRBV4-1 and TRBJ2-1; D might be TRBD2 (6 bases). Trimming took off 4 bases at V and 4 bases at J, with 11 bases between the two ends. The CDR3 runs to 14 residues. The germline gives CDR1 MGHRA, CDR2 YSYEKL. CDR3 loop: CASSLTSGYNEQFF. The CDR3 DNA sequence: TGCGCCAGCAGCCTGACTAGTGGGTACAATGAGCAGTTCTTC.